This TCR beta chain was documented in a study of T-cell reconstitution after alpha-beta-depleted transplantation in children. Study results and caveats: Several patients had high TCRbeta diversity at day 60; it came from surviving recipient T cells and thymic progenitors. Expanded clones from the graft, numbering several hundred, reportedly supplied alpha-beta T cells about two months after transplant. Newly produced T cells mostly provided counts and TCRbeta diversity after one year, as hyperexpanded clones declined.

The CDR3 length is 16 residues. Trimming took 5 bases from V and 1 from J; bases not matched to a gene: 4. Per germline, CDR1 SGHRS and CDR2 YFSETQ. Preparation of the TCRbeta library involved a method that used unique molecular identifiers. TCRdb used MiXCR to reprocess the PCR reads, holding one entry per CDR3 protein. The sample lists 750,000 to 950,000 distinct CDR3 sequences, approximately 15% seen once, with around 5.3% in the top ten. This clonotype was detected only a few times. Its target is not known. The TCR sequence derives from a male patient younger than 18 who had a stem cell transplant for acute lymphoblastic leukemia, so the T cells may come from the graft donor. The V gene is TRBV5-1, the J gene TRBJ2-6; 9 positions match TRBD2. Sequencing used PBMCs, mostly from graft donor cells, obtained 360 days after TCRalphabeta/CD19-depleted stem cell transplant. The CDR3 here is CASSVLAGSGANVLTF. In DNA, the CDR3 is TGCGCCAGCAGTGTCCTAGCGGGGTCTGGGGCCAACGTCCTGACTTTC.